The 13 T cell receptor beta chains listed next were all sequenced from one sample in a study of OX40 agonist ivuxolimab in advanced cancers. TCRdb's table, derived via immunoSEQ multiplex PCR, lists solely in-frame clones and lacks some. Here the sample spans more than 30,000 clones, roughly 90% being singletons. The specimen was CD4+ or CD8+ T cells sorted from blood, collected in a trial of the OX40 agonist ivuxolimab. The receptors here all came from an adult with an advanced solid tumor such as melanoma, head and neck, liver or kidney cancer.

This rearrangement joins TRBV2 to TRBJ1-5; D is perhaps TRBD1 (6 bases). The CDR3 length is 15 residues. V gave up 1 base and J gave up 4 bases, with 11 bases separating them. Germline V gene data show CDR1 as SNHLY and CDR2 as FYNNEI. The CDR3 spells CASSEETGYNQPQHF. In DNA form, the CDR3 reads TGTGCCAGCAGTGAAGAGACAGGATATAATCAGCCCCAGCATTTT.

The chain combines TRBV6-6 with TRBJ1-1; a weak D match, TRBD1 (6 bases). The germline V and J ends were trimmed by 5 bases and 1 base, with 11 bases remaining between them. Germline CDR1 reads MNHNY; CDR2 reads SVGAGI (reference sequence). There are 14 residues in the CDR3. For the CDR3, the DNA is TGTGCCAGCAGTCCACAGGGAAGGAACACTGAAGCTTTCTTT. Protein product: CASSPQGRNTEAFF.

This clone was observed once. V gene TRBV28 combines with J gene TRBJ2-6, with D possibly TRBD2 on 5 matching bases. Looked up from germline, CDR1 is MDHEN and CDR2 is SYDVKM. The V and J ends lost 5 bases and 1 base respectively, with 18 bases between them. The CDR3 is 18 amino acids. Written as DNA, the CDR3 is TGTGCCAGCAGTCCGAGGGTCGGGAAGGAATCTGGGGCCAACGTCCTGACTTTC. Translating it yields CASSPRVGKESGANVLTF.

This sequence joins TRBV2 and TRBJ2-2; D not certain. V was shortened by 4 bases and J by 3 bases, with 21 bases between the two germline ends. The CDR3 has 18 residues. CDR1 is SNHLY and CDR2 is FYNNEI in the germline V gene. CDR3 region: CASSVQVTLRYYTGELFF. The CDR3 DNA sequence: TGTGCCAGCAGTGTTCAGGTTACCTTAAGATATTACACCGGGGAGCTGTTTTTT. The whole variable domain, remainder taken from reference TRBV2 and TRBJ2-2, is EPEVTQTPSHQVTQMGQEVILRCVPISNHLYFYWYRQILGQKVEFLVSFYNNEISEKSEIFDDQFSVERPDGSNFTLKIRSTKLEDSAMYFCASSVQVTLRYYTGELFFGEGSRLTVL.

The CDR3 spells CASSPRGRETQYF. The DNA for the CDR3 is TGTGCCAGCTCACCAAGGGGGCGAGAGACCCAGTACTTC. The chain joins TRBV18 to TRBJ2-5, with 7 bases that match TRBD1. The CDR3 runs to 13 residues. With V trimmed by 2 bases and J by 4 bases, 1 base remained unmatched. CDR1 and CDR2 from the germline V gene are KGHSH and LQKENI.

This clone was found once. This chain uses TRBV5-1 with TRBJ1-4; 7 bases are shared with TRBD1. CDR3 length: 14 amino acids. In germline, CDR1 is SGHRS, CDR2 YFSETQ. V was clipped by 4 bases and J by 8 bases; unmatched bases: 8. CDR3 in amino acids: CASSQTGIQEKLFF. CDR3 DNA: TGCGCCAGCAGCCAGACAGGGATCCAGGAAAAACTGTTTTTT.

This clone was recorded once. The chain joins TRBV6-6 to TRBJ2-5; D is possibly TRBD1 (5 bases). The CDR3 loop spans 13 amino acids. V lost 7 bases to trimming and J lost 2 bases, with 11 bases between them. Germline assignment: CDR1 MNHNY and CDR2 SVGAGI (reference sequence). The CDR3 DNA reads TGTGCCAGCAAGTTCACAGGTCAAGAGACCCAGTACTTC. Its protein product is CASKFTGQETQYF.

This clone was picked up many times. At one boundary the junction diverges from the germline segment, which might be a read error. The CDR3 nucleotides are TGCAGTGCCCTCCCCGACAGACCATTT. This sequence encodes CSALPDRPF. This chain connects TRBV20-1 to TRBJ1-1; maybe TRBD1 (5 bases). This CDR3 has 9 amino acids. CDR1 is DFQATT and CDR2 is SNEGSKA in the germline V gene (reference sequence).

Only one count was recorded for this clone. The chain links TRBV18 to TRBJ2-2; 8 bases fit TRBD1. The CDR3 loop spans 15 amino acids. Unmatched junction bases numbered 3, after V lost 3 bases and J lost 3 bases. Germline V lookup: CDR1 KGHSH, CDR2 LQKENI. In DNA, the CDR3 is TGTGCCAGCTCACCCAAACAGGGGGACACCGGGGAGCTGTTTTTT. This translates into CASSPKQGDTGELFF.

This clone occurred once. The rearrangement joins TRBV27 to TRBJ1-1; no reliable D call. The V gene's germline CDR1 is MNHEY and CDR2 SMNVEV (reference sequence). The V end lost 2 bases, the J end lost 0 bases, and 7 bases lay between the germline ends. This CDR3 region has 14 residues. The CDR3 DNA follows: TGTGCCAGCAGTTTAAGGCAGGTGAACACTGAAGCTTTCTTT. As protein: CASSLRQVNTEAFF.

The V gene is TRBV5-4, the J gene TRBJ2-1, with 12 bases fitting TRBD2. After removal of 4 bases from V and 9 bases from J, the junction contained 11 bases not matched to a gene. Germline V gives CDR1 SGHNT, CDR2 YYREEE (reference sequence). The CDR3 is 16 amino acids. The CDR3 reads CASSPSLAGGPGEQFF. The CDR3 region has the DNA TGTGCCAGCAGCCCCTCCCTAGCGGGGGGGCCGGGTGAGCAGTTCTTC.

The chain recombines TRBV19 with TRBJ2-5; possible D gene TRBD2, 6 bases. Trimming pared 10 bases from V and 0 bases from J, leaving 12 bases between. The V gene's germline CDR1 is LNHDA and CDR2 SQIVND (reference sequence). The CDR3 sequence is 13 residues long. The CDR3 here is CATRGGNQETQYF. The CDR3 bases are TGTGCCACCCGTGGCGGGAACCAAGAGACCCAGTACTTC.

V and J are TRBV5-1 and TRBJ1-4, with 7 bases aligning to TRBD1. Germline assignment: CDR1 SGHRS and CDR2 YFSETQ. Trimming cost V 3 bases and J 4 bases; bases outside gene matches: 3. This CDR3 comprises 14 residues. In nucleotides, the CDR3 is TGCGCCAGCAGCTGGGACAGCTATAATGAAAAACTGTTTTTT. Translated, it gives CASSWDSYNEKLFF.